This is a list of T cell receptor beta chains from one sample in a study of tumour-infiltrating T cells in Burkitt lymphoma. Here immunoSEQ multiplex PCR was the method, and the copy in TCRdb shows in-frame clones only, minus some. The table has some 4,600 clones, around 80% seen once. The sample comprised tumor tissue. The receptors derive from a human donor with diffuse large B-cell lymphoma. Some clones in this sample may be carry-over from other donors' samples. The CDR3 runs from the conserved cysteine through the conserved F or W. A D gene is named only where the DNA matches it firmly. Clone sizes are given selectively: once, few, many, or a class where the clone is expanded.

d_gene	j_gene	abundance	v_gene	CDR3nt	CDR3aa
-	TRBJ2-3	-	TRBV2	TGTGCCAGCAGTGCCTTCGGGGGGCACGGTAGCACAGATACGCAGTATTTT	CASSAFGGHGSTDTQYF
-	TRBJ1-1	-	TRBV18	TGTGCCAGCTCACCCGGACGGGTGATGAACACTGAAGCTTTCTTT	CASSPGRVMNTEAFF
-	TRBJ1-4	few	TRBV7-2	TGTGCCAGCAGCTTAGAGGGCGGCCGTCGGGTGATTTTT	CASSLEGGRRVIF
TRBD1	TRBJ1-5	-	TRBV6-1	TGTGCCAGCATAAAGGACAGGGGCAATCAGCCCCAGCATTTT	CASIKDRGNQPQHF
TRBD2	TRBJ2-1	-	TRBV30	TGTGCCTGGACTAGCGGGGTGTCCAATGAGCAGTTCTTC	CAWTSGVSNEQFF
-	TRBJ1-4	-	TRBV7-9	TGTGCCAGCAGCTTGGGGCTCGGGGGGCCTAATGAAAAACTGTTTTTT	CASSLGLGGPNEKLFF
-	TRBJ2-1	once	TRBV27	TGTGCCAGCAGTTTAACCCGGGAGAGCTCCTACAATGAGCAGTTCTTC	CASSLTRESSYNEQFF
-	TRBJ1-3	-	TRBV21-1	TGTGCCAGCACCATTTTTTCCGGGACAGGGATTGCCCCAGGGTACTCTGGAAACACCATATATTTT	CASTIFSGTGIAPGYSGNTIYF
-	TRBJ1-6	-	TRBV27	TGTGCCAGCAGCCCCTTCAATTCACCCCTCCACTTT	CASSPFNSPLHF
TRBD1	TRBJ2-2	-	TRBV5-1	TGCGCCAGCAGCTACGACAGGGCGAACACCGGGGAGCTGTTTTTT	CASSYDRANTGELFF
-	TRBJ2-3	-	TRBV27	TGTGCCAGCACCTACCAGGGGGGGGATATCACAGATACGCAGTATTTT	CASTYQGGDITDTQYF
-	TRBJ1-4	-	TRBV5-1	TGCGCCAGCAGCTCACAGGGTAACGGTGAAAAACTGTTTTTT	CASSSQGNGEKLFF
TRBD1	TRBJ1-4	-	TRBV11-2	TGTGCCAGCAGCTCCCACCAGGGGGCTAATGAAAAACTGTTTTTT	CASSSHQGANEKLFF
-	TRBJ2-2	-	TRBV11-2	TGTGCCAGCAGCATTAGTAACACCGGGGAGCTGTTTTTT	CASSISNTGELFF
TRBD1	TRBJ1-4	-	TRBV7-2	TGTGCCAGCAGCCCGACAGGGACCGCAACTAATGAAAAACTGTTTTTT	CASSPTGTATNEKLFF
TRBD2	TRBJ2-1	-	TRBV19	TGTGCCAGTAGTATCCTAGCGGGAGGGAGGTACAATGAGCAGTTCTTC	CASSILAGGRYNEQFF
TRBD2	TRBJ2-1	-	TRBV5-4	TGTGCCAGCAGCCCCGGGACTAGCGTAAATGAGCAGTTCTTC	CASSPGTSVNEQFF
TRBD1	TRBJ1-2	-	TRBV5-1	TGCGCCAGCAGCTTGGGGGGACAGGGGGTCTATGGCTACACCTTC	CASSLGGQGVYGYTF
-	TRBJ1-3	-	TRBV4-2	TGTGCCAGCAGCCATGGGACGGGAATAGGGAACACCATATATTTT	CASSHGTGIGNTIYF
-	TRBJ1-1	-	TRBV30	TGTGCCTGGGGTGTATCTCCCGACACTGAAGCTTTCTTT	CAWGVSPDTEAFF
-	TRBJ2-2	-	TRBV15	TGTGCCACCAGCAGAGATAGAGGACAAGGAACCGGGGAGCTGTTTTTT	CATSRDRGQGTGELFF
-	TRBJ1-6	-	TRBV7-9	TGTGCCAGCAGCAAGGGTATCATGGATTCACCCCTCCACTTT	CASSKGIMDSPLHF
-	TRBJ2-6	-	TRBV7-9	TGTGCCAGCGCTGTCAGCTCTGGGGCCAACGTCCTGACTTTC	CASAVSSGANVLTF
-	TRBJ2-7	-	TRBV7-2	TGTGCCAGCAGCTTAGCACCAGGGTCCTACGAGCAGTACTTC	CASSLAPGSYEQYF
TRBD1	TRBJ1-2	-	TRBV10-3	TGTGCCATCAGCCAGGGGGCAATCTATGGCTACACCTTC	CAISQGAIYGYTF
-	TRBJ2-2	-	TRBV5-5	TGTGCCAGCAGCTTGGAGAGAATCACCGGGGAGCTGTTTTTT	CASSLERITGELFF
TRBD1	TRBJ1-4	-	TRBV18	TGTGCCAGCTCACCGCGACAGGGGCTGGGTAATGAAAAACTGTTTTTT	CASSPRQGLGNEKLFF
TRBD2	TRBJ2-1	few	TRBV7-2	TGTGCCAGCAGCTTATTAGCGGGAGGGTATGAGCAGTTCTTC	CASSLLAGGYEQFF
TRBD1	TRBJ1-4	-	TRBV5-1	TGCGCCAGCAGCTTGCTGACAGGGAGCGAAAAACTGTTTTTT	CASSLLTGSEKLFF
-	TRBJ2-1	once	TRBV7-9	TGTGCCAGCAGCCCCGACCCAAGGCCTTCCAATGAGCAGTTCTTC	CASSPDPRPSNEQFF
-	TRBJ2-3	-	TRBV2	TGTGCCAGCAGTCGACTAGTATCGGCAGATACGCAGTATTTT	CASSRLVSADTQYF
-	TRBJ1-1	-	TRBV29-1	TGCAGCGTTGACGGTCAGGGAGCCACTGAAGCTTTCTTT	CSVDGQGATEAFF
-	TRBJ1-2	-	TRBV4-1	TGCGCCAGCAGCCAAGACGGTTACTATGGCTACACCTTC	CASSQDGYYGYTF
-	TRBJ1-1	-	TRBV5-1	TGCGCCAGCAGCTTTGGGCAGAGACTTACTGAAGCTTTCTTT	CASSFGQRLTEAFF
-	TRBJ2-1	-	TRBV5-8	TGTGCCAGCAGCTTCTCGCGGAGCTCCTACAATGAGCAGTTCTTC	CASSFSRSSYNEQFF
-	TRBJ2-7	once	TRBV28	TGTGCCAGCAGTTTAAAGGTGTCTTACTACGAGCAGTACTTC	CASSLKVSYYEQYF
-	TRBJ1-1	-	TRBV5-6	TGTGCCAGCAGCTTAAGGGGAACTGAAGCTTTCTTT	CASSLRGTEAFF
TRBD1	TRBJ1-1	-	TRBV11-2	TGTGCCAGCAGACCCCGGGGACAGGGAAACACTGAAGCTTTCTTT	CASRPRGQGNTEAFF
-	TRBJ2-7	few	TRBV9	TGTGCCAGCAGCGTAGGGGCGGCGAGCTCCTACGAGCAGTACTTC	CASSVGAASSYEQYF
-	TRBJ1-2	-	TRBV20-1	TGCAGTGCTTACACTAACTATGGCTACACCTTC	CSAYTNYGYTF
-	TRBJ1-1	-	TRBV6-5	TGTGCCAGCAGTTCGGGACTCCGGGTTGCTTTCTTT	CASSSGLRVAFF
-	TRBJ1-1	-	TRBV30	TGTGCCTGGAGACTTTTGGGGGGGCGCAACACTGAAGCTTTCTTT	CAWRLLGGRNTEAFF
-	TRBJ1-2	-	TRBV9	TGTGCCAGCAGCGTAGTGGCGGCGGATGGCTACACCTTC	CASSVVAADGYTF
TRBD1	TRBJ2-7	-	TRBV30	TGTGCCTGTTGGGACAGGGGGCGACTGCCGCAGTACTTC	CACWDRGRLPQYF
-	TRBJ2-2	-	TRBV5-1	TGCGCCAGCAGGTCCGATACCCGGTCCGGGGAGCTGTTTTTT	CASRSDTRSGELFF
TRBD1	TRBJ2-2	-	TRBV7-9	TGTGCCAGCAGCGACGACAGGGGGAGCACCGGGGAGCTGTTTTTT	CASSDDRGSTGELFF
-	TRBJ2-5	-	TRBV5-1	TGCGCCAGCAGCCTACAGAGGATCCAAGAGACCCAGTACTTC	CASSLQRIQETQYF
-	TRBJ1-4	-	TRBV9	TGTGCCAGCAGCGCGACAGCAACTAATGAAAAACTGTTTTTT	CASSATATNEKLFF
-	TRBJ2-7	few	TRBV18	TGTGCCAGCTCACCCGGGACTGGGCAGTACTTC	CASSPGTGQYF
TRBD1	TRBJ1-2	-	TRBV9	TGTGCCAGCAGCGTAGAGGACAGGGTAGGTGGCTACACCTTC	CASSVEDRVGGYTF
-	TRBJ2-2	-	TRBV19	TGTGCCAGTATTAGGGTCACCGGGGAGCTGTTTTTT	CASIRVTGELFF
-	TRBJ1-1	-	TRBV5-4	TGTGCCAGCAGCTTGGCCGCCAGGGCGGACACTGAAGCTTTCTTT	CASSLAARADTEAFF